Below are 14 T cell receptor beta chains sequenced from a single sample in a study of shared clonotypes between healthy human individuals. TCRdb's table, derived via immunoSEQ multiplex PCR, lists solely in-frame clones and lacks some. The table has approximately 2.5 million clones, around nine tenths seen once. The sequenced material came from naive CD4+ T cells sorted from blood. The sample's subset: CD45RA+ positively selected. These receptors came from a man younger than 30 in good health.

V gene TRBV10-1 combines with J gene TRBJ2-6; D unclear. The CDR3 runs 18 residues. With 2 bases removed from V and 1 base from J, the gap between germline ends came to 15 bases. Looked up from germline, CDR1 is WNHNN and CDR2 is SYGVQD (reference sequence). The CDR3 sequence is CASSEVPGSVSGANVLTF. The CDR3 nucleotides are TGCGCCAGCAGTGAGGTCCCGGGTTCAGTATCTGGGGCCAACGTCCTGACTTTC.

The J gene is TRBJ2-5, the V gene TRBV7-9, with TRBD2 matching over 7 bases. Germline V CDR1 and CDR2: SEHNR, FQNEAQ (reference sequence). The CDR3 contains 15 residues. The V gene end was trimmed by 10 bases and the J gene end by 4 bases; junction bases not matched to a gene: 15. The CDR3 DNA reads as TGTGCCATCGAGGGCGGGCGGGAGAGGGGAGAGACCCAGTACTTC. This encodes CAIEGGRERGETQYF.

The chain has TRBV4-1 and TRBJ2-7, with D perhaps matching TRBD2 (5 bases). CDR1 is MGHRA, CDR2 YSYEKL, per germline. The CDR3 spans 16 residues. V lost 2 bases and J 2 bases, leaving 16 bases between the germline ends. CDR3 bases: TGCGCCAGCAGCCAACCGGGATTTAGTTCAGCCTACGAGCAGTACTTC. Protein product: CASSQPGFSSAYEQYF.

The sample holds a few counts of this clone. The V gene is TRBV9, the J gene TRBJ2-2; unclear D gene. Per germline, CDR1 SGDLS and CDR2 YYNGEE. The CDR3 totals 12 residues. V was pared by 4 bases and J by 5 bases, with 6 bases between. Here the CDR3 DNA reads TGTGCCAGCAGCCTTATGACCGGGGAGCTGTTTTTT. As protein: CASSLMTGELFF.

The chain employs TRBV7-2 and TRBJ1-3; 9 bases line up with TRBD1. The CDR3 loop spans 16 amino acids. V shed 5 bases and J 2 bases; nucleotides not matched to a gene: 7. Germline values: CDR1 SGHTA, CDR2 FQGNSA. The CDR3 loop reads CASSNPGTGPGNTIYF. The DNA for the CDR3 is TGTGCCAGCAGCAATCCCGGGACAGGGCCTGGAAACACCATATATTTT.

In this sample, this clone turned up a few times. This chain uses TRBV6-1 with TRBJ2-1; 12 nucleotides line up with TRBD2. Germline-derived CDR1 and CDR2 are MNHNS and SASEGT. The V and J ends lost 2 bases and 2 bases, in that order; junction bases with no gene match: 1. The CDR3 spans 16 residues. The DNA of the CDR3 is TGTGCCAGCAGTGAATGGACTAGCGGGACCTACAATGAGCAGTTCTTC. Protein: CASSEWTSGTYNEQFF.

Concerning this clone itself: At the DNA level, this CDR3 is encoded by other sequences in the same sample as well. This chain links TRBV5-4 with TRBJ2-2; D tentatively fits TRBD1 or TRBD2 (6 bases each). The CDR3 runs 15 residues. The germline V gene encodes CDR1 SGHNT and CDR2 YYREEE (reference sequence). The germline V and J ends were trimmed by 1 base and 2 bases, with 9 bases remaining between them. The CDR3 reads CASSLPGANTGELFF. The CDR3 nucleotides read TGTGCCAGCAGCTTGCCGGGGGCCAACACCGGGGAGCTGTTTTTT.

This clone has a single count. Other DNA sequences within the sample encode an identical CDR3. V is TRBV7-9 and J is TRBJ2-7; D is undetermined. With 1 base removed from V and 1 base from J, the gap between germline ends came to 8 bases. Germline V gene data show CDR1 as SEHNR and CDR2 as FQNEAQ (reference sequence). CDR3 size: 14 residues. The CDR3 loop reads CASSLGPGSYEQYF. In nucleotides, the CDR3 is TGTGCCAGCAGCTTAGGTCCAGGATCCTACGAGCAGTACTTC.

The rearrangement links TRBV11-2 to TRBJ2-4, with 10 bases lining up with TRBD2. V trimming: 0 bases; J trimming: 0 bases; junction bases outside the gene matches: 11. The CDR3 contains 20 residues. Germline CDR1 is SGHAT and CDR2 is FQNNGV. The CDR3 DNA sequence: TGTGCCAGCAGCTTAGATTGGTTAGCGGGGGGATCACTAGCCAAAAACATTCAGTACTTC. It encodes CASSLDWLAGGSLAKNIQYF.

To note about this clone: Within the sample, other DNA sequences also encode this same CDR3. The gene calls are TRBV5-1 and TRBJ2-7; D is undetermined. Germline V CDR1 and CDR2: SGHRS, YFSETQ. The CDR3 spans 11 residues. V lost 0 bases and J 7 bases, leaving 5 bases between the germline ends. CDR3 DNA: TGCGCCAGCAGCTTGGCCGGGGAGCAGTACTTC. Translation: CASSLAGEQYF.

The rearrangement joins TRBV9 to TRBJ1-6; D uncertain. V was clipped by 3 bases and J by 9 bases, with 13 bases between them. This CDR3 contains 14 residues. Germline V lookup: CDR1 SGDLS, CDR2 YYNGEE. Written as DNA, the CDR3 is TGTGCCAGCAGCGAGACCCCGGCGGGTTCACCCCTCCACTTT. Translating gives CASSETPAGSPLHF.

The gene calls are TRBV5-1 and TRBJ1-2, with 7 positions matching TRBD1. This CDR3 has 13 residues. Germline assignment: CDR1 SGHRS and CDR2 YFSETQ. V lost 3 bases to trimming and J lost 4 bases; unmatched junction nucleotides: 3. CDR3 nucleotide sequence: TGCGCCAGCAGCTCCCGGGACAGCTATGGCTACACCTTC. This gives the protein CASSSRDSYGYTF. Using reference TRBV5-1 and TRBJ1-2 for the parts outside the CDR3, the full variable domain is KAGVTQTPRYLIKTRGQQVTLSCSPISGHRSVSWYQQTPGQGLQFLFEYFSETQRNKGNFPGRFSGRQFSNSRSEMNVSTLELGDSALYLCASSSRDSYGYTFGSGTRLTVV.

Notes on this clone: In the same sample, other DNA sequences code for this CDR3. The chain combines TRBV5-1 with TRBJ2-5, with 12 bases aligning to TRBD2. Trimming took 1 base from V and 2 from J; bases not matched to a gene: 3. Germline V lookup: CDR1 SGHRS, CDR2 YFSETQ. The CDR3 extends over 16 amino acids. The CDR3 sequence is CASSLLTSGGQETQYF. CDR3 bases: TGCGCCAGCAGCTTGTTAACTAGCGGGGGGCAAGAGACCCAGTACTTC.

The rearrangement uses TRBV6-6 and TRBJ2-5; D possibly uses TRBD1 or TRBD2 (6 bases each). Trimming removed 8 bases at V and 5 bases at J, with 12 bases between. The CDR3 is 12 residues long. The germline V gene encodes CDR1 MNHNY and CDR2 SVGAGI (reference sequence). The CDR3 coding sequence is TGTGCCAGCGGGGGGCCGGCGGAGACCCAGTACTTC. Translating it yields CASGGPAETQYF.